A selection of T cell receptor beta chains follows, all from one sample in a study of graft-versus-host responses after intestinal transplantation. Sequencing used immunoSEQ multiplex PCR; TCRdb keeps in-frame clones, though not all of them. The data show about 7,400 clones, with 68% seen just once and 5.1% held by the top ten. The source was ileum tissue, collected roughly 55 days after transplant. These receptors were taken from a human patient who received an intestinal transplant, so some T cells may come from the graft donor. Each CDR3 is given with its conserved first and last residue. Each record gives: J gene, V gene, CDR3 protein.

TRBJ1-4 | TRBV10-2 | CASSWDSNEKLFF
TRBJ1-2 | TRBV5-5 | CASSRNPDRMNYGYTF
TRBJ2-3 | TRBV5-1 | CASSLDRGDTDTQYF
TRBJ2-3 | TRBV10-3 | CAIRDSSTDTQYF
TRBJ2-5 | TRBV4-1 | CASSPASGGFQETQYF
TRBJ2-3 | TRBV18 | CASSPPFRERDTDTQYF
TRBJ1-6 | TRBV9 | CASSVEGEYNSPLHF
TRBJ2-1 | TRBV6-4 | CASSPRAGPYNEQFF
TRBJ2-3 | TRBV5-1 | CASSLAIPERSDTDTQYF
TRBJ2-1 | TRBV10-2 | CASRIRDSYNEQFF
TRBJ1-6 | TRBV2 | CASSTPGTGNSPLHF
TRBJ1-2 | TRBV27 | CAKKTGQPINYGYTF
TRBJ1-5 | TRBV2 | CASSDVIRGQPQHF
TRBJ1-5 | TRBV19 | CASSVGGDSNQPQHF
TRBJ1-2 | TRBV2 | CASVSRYRSPRDYGYTF
TRBJ1-1 | TRBV5-4 | CASSLGGYRGGTNTEAFF
TRBJ2-1 | TRBV5-4 | CASSTGLAGGGSYNEQFF
TRBJ1-1 | TRBV5-6 | CASSLRGLNTEAFF
TRBJ1-5 | TRBV5-1 | CASSLQGHQPQHF
TRBJ1-1 | TRBV5-4 | CASSLAGGNTEAFF
TRBJ2-3 | TRBV4-2 | CASSQAGAGGDTQYF
TRBJ2-3 | TRBV2 | CASSQERDTQYF
TRBJ2-2 | TRBV6-5 | CASRIGGTNTGELFF
TRBJ1-2 | TRBV15 | CATSISMGRGNGYTF
TRBJ2-1 | TRBV11-2 | CASSLEYSGLAGGIDNEQFF
TRBJ2-5 | TRBV6-6 | CATKGLAGVNQETQYF
TRBJ1-6 | TRBV6-1 | CASSYRSPLHF
TRBJ1-1 | TRBV25-1 | CASRPGTGGTEAFF
TRBJ2-3 | TRBV5-4 | CASSALGASGGAIPPDTQYF
TRBJ1-1 | TRBV2 | CASIQGEMNTEAFF
TRBJ2-1 | TRBV5-4 | CASSLLGLANEQFF
TRBJ2-2 | TRBV28 | CASSLTGTGELFF
TRBJ1-5 | TRBV7-9 | CASSLSGTGDNQPQHF
TRBJ1-6 | TRBV7-2 | CASSLAARAWDSPLHF
TRBJ1-5 | TRBV2 | CASSRTINQPQHF
TRBJ1-1 | TRBV10-3 | CATRTGVGTEAFF
TRBJ2-3 | TRBV7-8 | CASSTPVPRGGLNTQYF
TRBJ2-1 | TRBV6-5 | CASSYGASGYNEQFF
TRBJ2-1 | TRBV29-1 | CSVVLLAGVLRWNEQFF
TRBJ2-1 | TRBV11-3 | CASSSSGEYNEQFF
TRBJ1-6 | TRBV6-1 | CASRQTGDGRSPLHF
TRBJ2-1 | TRBV25-1 | CASSGAGGWANEQFF
TRBJ2-6 | TRBV29-1 | CSVAYSGANVLTF
TRBJ2-1 | TRBV28 | CASRLPYNEQFF
TRBJ1-1 | TRBV12-2 | CASRLIGTGGTEAFF
TRBJ2-5 | TRBV6-5 | CASSYSMGQQETQYF
TRBJ1-4 | TRBV30 | CAWSGDIECENEKLFF
TRBJ2-4 | TRBV6-9 | CASSPIRGSKNIQYF
TRBJ2-5 | TRBV27 | CASSLSTVFPPETQYF
TRBJ1-1 | TRBV10-3 | CAISEQEGMVNTEAFF
TRBJ1-2 | TRBV6-5 | CASSYSSLQGNYGYTF
TRBJ2-1 | TRBV28 | CASSGTGTSVHNEQFF
TRBJ2-4 | TRBV27 | CAVGQAKNIQYF